Reported below is one T cell receptor (beta chain). The antigen is not known. The data were obtained in a study of human T cells and chemical hapten exposure. Whole-study results and caveats: DPC sensitization produced no change in TCRs with frequency above 1 in 1000.

The template was total RNA from unfractionated whole blood. Unique molecular identifiers were attached to individual cDNA molecules during library preparation. TCRdb processed the 5' RACE reads anew with MiXCR; each CDR3 protein has one entry. The table shows approximately 110,000 distinct CDR3 sequences, with around a fifth occurring only once. This clonotype was sampled from a human donor in good health.

The CDR3 DNA is TGTGCCAGCACCCCCGGGGGGGCGGACGGAAACATTCAGTACTTC. This translates into CASTPGGADGNIQYF. The rearrangement joins TRBV9 to TRBJ2-4; TRBD2 aligns across 8 bases. Germline V gene data show CDR1 as SGDLS and CDR2 as YYNGEE. V shed 6 bases and J 6 bases; nucleotides not matched to a gene: 11. The CDR3 consists of 15 residues.